One sample yielded the 16 T cell receptor beta chains listed below, sequenced in a study of post-analysis software for immune sequencing data (dated by TCRdb to about 2015). General study outcomes and caveats: Patients showed significantly higher frequencies than controls for a handful of TRBV segments, among them TRBV5-6, TRBV5-1 and TRBV20-1.

The method was PCR. The reads were generated on an Illumina HiSeq 2500. Unique molecular identifiers were incorporated into TCR beta cDNA libraries to reduce PCR and sequencing biases. TCRdb handled the public reads itself, with Q25 trimming in fastp and clone calling in MiXCR, and kept productive beta chains. One record per CDR3 amino acid sequence lists the most common genes and DNA. The sample table lists 740,000 or so distinct CDR3 sequences, about 53% of them with a count of one. The ten largest clones represent roughly 4.4% of the sample. The antigens of these receptors remain unknown. Input material: blood. All receptors come from a girl aged 5-17 years with multiple sclerosis.

This clonotype is a singleton in its sample. In DNA form, the CDR3 reads TGTGCCAGCACCACGGGCGGGGACCCTGGGGCCAACGTCCTGACTTTC. This encodes CASTTGGDPGANVLTF. The rearrangement joins TRBV5-4 to TRBJ2-6; tentatively, D is TRBD2 (6 bases). Germline V CDR1 and CDR2: SGHNT, YYREEE (reference sequence). V lost 6 bases, J lost 2 bases, and 15 bases lay in between. This CDR3 contains 16 residues.

The chain is built from TRBV29-1 and TRBJ2-1; D may match TRBD1 or TRBD2 (5 bases each). Germline V gives CDR1 SQVTM, CDR2 ANQGSEA. The V and J ends lost 6 bases and 1 base respectively, with 10 bases between them. This CDR3 comprises 13 residues. The CDR3: CSVRGRSYNEQFF. In nucleotides, the CDR3 is TGCAGCGTCCGGGGACGGTCCTACAATGAGCAGTTCTTC.

The chain has TRBV4-1 and TRBJ2-1; 9 bases align to TRBD1. V shed 0 bases and J 5 bases; nucleotides not matched to a gene: 5. This CDR3 has 16 residues. CDR1 and CDR2 from the germline V gene are MGHRA and YSYEKL. CDR3 protein: CASSQDRTGGHNEQFF. CDR3 in DNA: TGCGCCAGCAGCCAAGATAGAACAGGGGGCCACAATGAGCAGTTCTTC.

The rearrangement links TRBV20-1 to TRBJ2-1, with 12 nucleotides matching TRBD2. Trimming at V came to 0 bases and at J to 2 bases, leaving 8 bases not matched to a gene. Germline CDR1 reads DFQATT; CDR2 reads SNEGSKA (reference sequence). This CDR3 is built from 18 residues. The CDR3 nucleotides are TGCAGTGCTAGAGATCTAGGGCTAGCGGGAGGGACCTACAATGAGCAGTTCTTC. Residues: CSARDLGLAGGTYNEQFF.

This clonotype has more than one count but fewer than ten. The chain is built from TRBV6-1 and TRBJ2-4; possible D gene TRBD2, 6 bases. Matching the DNA end better, TRBJ2-7 makes the J call doubtful. The CDR3 covers 13 residues. Germline CDR1 and CDR2: MNHNS and SASEGT. In DNA form, the CDR3 reads TGTGCCAGCACCGGGACTGCCCGCTACGAGCAGTACTTC. Encoded protein: CASTGTARYEQYF.

The rearrangement links TRBV6-2 or TRBV6-3 to TRBJ2-7; D call uncertain. Germline CDR1 is MNHEY and CDR2 is SVGEGT. The CDR3 loop spans 15 amino acids. V was shortened by 1 base and J by 2 bases, with 12 bases between the two germline ends. This chain's CDR3 is CASSYLSQATYEQYF. The DNA for the CDR3 is TGTGCCAGCAGTTACTTATCTCAGGCGACCTACGAGCAGTACTTC.

The chain uses TRBV7-9 and TRBJ2-3, with D unclear. Per the germline V gene, CDR1 is SEHNR and CDR2 is FQNEAQ (reference sequence). With 7 bases removed from V and 6 bases from J, the gap between germline ends came to 20 bases. This CDR3 has 15 residues. The CDR3 coding sequence is TGTGCCAGCATCCCGGACCTAGTTGTTTTTGATACGCAGTATTTT. It encodes CASIPDLVVFDTQYF.

This chain links TRBV7-9 with TRBJ2-3; the match to TRBD2 covers 7 bases. Germline V CDR1 and CDR2: SEHNR, FQNEAQ (reference sequence). V dropped 5 bases and J dropped 6; count of bases not matched to a gene: 11. CDR3 length: 15 residues. The chain's CDR3 is CASSTSGTIGDTQYF. CDR3 nucleotides: TGTGCCAGCAGCACCTCTGGGACTATAGGGGATACGCAGTATTTT.

The gene calls are TRBV29-1 and TRBJ1-1; no firm D call. Germline CDR1 reads SQVTM; CDR2 reads ANQGSEA. The CDR3 spans 15 residues. V was cut by 0 bases and J by 4 bases, with 15 bases left in between. CDR3 sequence reads: CSVEDPKMSSTEAFF. CDR3 nucleotide sequence: TGCAGCGTTGAAGATCCGAAGATGAGCAGCACTGAAGCTTTCTTT. Using reference TRBV29-1 and TRBJ1-1 for the parts outside the CDR3, the full variable domain is SAVISQKPSRDICQRGTSLTIQCQVDSQVTMMFWYRQQPGQSLTLIATANQGSEATYESGFVIDKFPISRPNLTFSTLTVSNMSPEDSSIYLCSVEDPKMSSTEAFFGQGTRLTVV.

This clonotype has only a few counts. V gene TRBV14 combines with J gene TRBJ2-7; D is uncertain. Trimming took 1 base from V and 1 from J, leaving 8 bases between them. The CDR3 runs 14 residues. From germline, CDR1 is SGHDN and CDR2 FVKESK. Here the CDR3 reads CASSQVAASYEQYF. In DNA form, the CDR3 reads TGTGCCAGCAGCCAAGTAGCAGCATCCTACGAGCAGTACTTC.

J is TRBJ2-3 and V is TRBV20-1; 8 nucleotides align to TRBD2. Germline CDR1 and CDR2: DFQATT and SNEGSKA (reference sequence). The CDR3 runs 13 residues. V shed 5 bases, J shed 5 bases, and the junction held 6 bases outside the gene matches. The CDR3 sequence is CSAAPLAGDTQYF. The CDR3 DNA is TGCAGTGCTGCCCCCCTAGCGGGAGATACGCAGTATTTT.

This clonotype has more than one count but fewer than ten. The chain joins TRBV20-1 to TRBJ1-2; D remains ambiguous. Germline CDR1 reads DFQATT; CDR2 reads SNEGSKA (reference sequence). V lost 0 bases and J 5 bases, leaving 7 bases between the germline ends. This CDR3 has 12 residues. CDR3 sequence reads: CSARDQVYGYTF. CDR3 nucleotide sequence: TGCAGTGCTAGAGATCAAGTTTATGGCTACACCTTC.

The rearrangement links TRBV12-3 or TRBV12-4 to TRBJ2-7, with 8 nucleotides matching TRBD1. Losses at the gene ends were 8 bases for V and 5 bases for J; bases not matched to a gene: 14. This CDR3 is built from 15 residues. CDR3: CASGSSWTGRDEQYF. In DNA, the CDR3 is TGTGCCAGCGGATCCTCCTGGACAGGGCGCGACGAGCAGTACTTC.

The V gene is TRBV12-3 or TRBV12-4, the J gene TRBJ2-5; TRBD1 is a possible D gene (5 bases). V lost 5 bases, J lost 2 bases, and 15 bases lay in between. The CDR3 has 15 residues. Written as DNA, the CDR3 is TGTGCCAGCAGTCCCCCGACAGAAGAGCAAGAGACCCAGTACTTC. Its protein is CASSPPTEEQETQYF.

This sequence joins TRBV3-1 and TRBJ2-2; D is uncertain. In germline, CDR1 is LGHDT, CDR2 YNNKEL (reference sequence). The CDR3 spans 12 residues. Trimming shortened V by 6 bases and J by 7 bases, and 9 bases separated the two germline ends. The CDR3 DNA follows: TGTGCCAGCAGTCGCCAGCTCGGGGAGCTGTTTTTT. It translates to CASSRQLGELFF.

The chain uses TRBV5-1 and TRBJ1-5; a possible D gene is TRBD1 (5 bases). The CDR3 is made up of 15 amino acids. Trimming took 0 bases from V and 3 from J, leaving 10 bases between them. Germline CDR1 is SGHRS and CDR2 is YFSETQ. CDR3 DNA sequence: TGCGCCAGCAGCTTGGCCGCGGGGCTCAATCAGCCCCAGCATTTT. Translating it yields CASSLAAGLNQPQHF.